The 2 T cell receptor beta chains below all came from one sample that was sequenced in a study of Graves' ophthalmopathy and Graves' hyperthyroidism. Investigators amplified TCR beta CDR3 regions from RNA transcripts. Second-round multiplex PCR followed a first-round RT-PCR using HTBI primers. TCRdb re-called the multiplex PCR reads with MiXCR, one entry per CDR3 protein. The profile shows more than 1,000,000 distinct CDR3 sequences, about 35% of them singletons. Sample: peripheral blood or thyroid tissue (not recorded which). These receptors originate from an adult man with Graves' hyperthyroidism.

The chain is built from TRBV5-1 and TRBJ2-7; TRBD2 aligns across 13 bases. Looked up from germline, CDR1 is SGHRS and CDR2 is YFSETQ. Trimming took 4 bases from V and 7 from J; bases not matched to a gene: 8. There are 15 residues in the CDR3. This chain's CDR3 is CASSDGTSGNNEQYF. The CDR3 coding sequence is TGCGCCAGCAGCGACGGGACTAGCGGGAATAATGAGCAGTACTTC.

The genes are TRBV11-1 and TRBJ2-2; 11 bases map to TRBD1. CDR1 and CDR2 (germline): SGHAT, FQDESV (reference sequence). V lost 7 bases, J lost 7 bases, and 5 bases stayed unmatched. This CDR3 spans 14 amino acids. CDR3 nucleotide sequence: TGTGCCAGCACCTTGGACAGGGGGCACGGGGAGCTGTTTTTT. It specifies CASTLDRGHGELFF.